This is a list of T cell receptor beta chains from one sample in a study of tumor-infiltrating lymphocytes in localized non-small cell lung cancer. The repertoire was sequenced with immunoSEQ multiplex PCR; TCRdb's copy has only in-frame clones and lacks some. Seen here are thousands of clones, under 85% observed once, and the top ten hold roughly 5.6%. Sample: lung tumor tissue. These receptors were collected from a human donor with non-small cell lung cancer. The CDR3 runs from the conserved cysteine through the conserved F or W. Each record gives: clone size, V gene, D gene, J gene, CDR3 DNA, CDR3 protein. A D gene is named only where the DNA matches it firmly. A clone size is listed for some rows: how often the clone was seen (once, few, many), or a class if it is expanded.

clone_size: -; v_call: TRBV19; d_call: TRBD1; j_call: TRBJ2-5; cdr3_nt: TGTGCCAGTAGTATAGGACAGGGATTCGCGACCCAGTACTTC; cdr3_aa: CASSIGQGFATQYF
clone_size: -; v_call: TRBV2; d_call: -; j_call: TRBJ2-1; cdr3_nt: TGTGCCAGCAGGAAATGGACATCCAATGAGCAGTTCTTC; cdr3_aa: CASRKWTSNEQFF
clone_size: -; v_call: TRBV29-1; d_call: -; j_call: TRBJ1-2; cdr3_nt: TGCAGCGTGAACGACAATTCAGACTACACCTTC; cdr3_aa: CSVNDNSDYTF
clone_size: once; v_call: TRBV19; d_call: -; j_call: TRBJ1-3; cdr3_nt: TGTGCCAGTAGCAAGTATCCGAGTGACACCATATATTTT; cdr3_aa: CASSKYPSDTIYF
clone_size: -; v_call: TRBV9; d_call: -; j_call: TRBJ2-5; cdr3_nt: TGTGCCAGCAGCGCTGGGGCAATGCCCGGAGAGACCCAGTACTTC; cdr3_aa: CASSAGAMPGETQYF
clone_size: -; v_call: TRBV7-3; d_call: -; j_call: TRBJ2-7; cdr3_nt: TGTGCCAGCAGCTTAACCGGCGGCGACGAGCAGTACTTC; cdr3_aa: CASSLTGGDEQYF
clone_size: -; v_call: TRBV11-3; d_call: -; j_call: TRBJ2-5; cdr3_nt: TGTGCCAGCAGCCGGACCGTACAAGAGACCCAGTACTTC; cdr3_aa: CASSRTVQETQYF
clone_size: few; v_call: TRBV5-1; d_call: TRBD2; j_call: TRBJ2-2; cdr3_nt: TGCGCCAGCGCCCAATTCCCGGGACTAGAAGGGGAGCTGTTTTTT; cdr3_aa: CASAQFPGLEGELFF
clone_size: -; v_call: TRBV10-3; d_call: -; j_call: TRBJ1-5; cdr3_nt: TGTGCCATCAGTGAGGGCGGACCCACGGAGGGCCAGCCCCAGCATTTT; cdr3_aa: CAISEGGPTEGQPQHF
clone_size: -; v_call: TRBV7-2; d_call: -; j_call: TRBJ1-3; cdr3_nt: TGTGCCAGCAGCCCAGGGGAGGGGGGAGGAAACACCATATATTTT; cdr3_aa: CASSPGEGGGNTIYF
clone_size: -; v_call: TRBV19; d_call: -; j_call: TRBJ1-1; cdr3_nt: TGTGCCGGCTGCGAGGACGAACGCACTGAAGCTTTCTTT; cdr3_aa: CAGCEDERTEAFF
clone_size: -; v_call: TRBV9; d_call: -; j_call: TRBJ2-2; cdr3_nt: TGTGCCAGCAGCGGCCCGAGCACCGGGGAGCTGTTTTTT; cdr3_aa: CASSGPSTGELFF
clone_size: -; v_call: TRBV7-2; d_call: TRBD1; j_call: TRBJ1-2; cdr3_nt: TGTGCCAGCAGCTTATCCATCCGGACAGGACCATTTTACGGCTACACCTTC; cdr3_aa: CASSLSIRTGPFYGYTF
clone_size: few; v_call: TRBV4-3; d_call: TRBD2; j_call: TRBJ2-1; cdr3_nt: TGCGCCAGCAGCCTGACTAGCCCCCTCGGGGAGCAGTTCTTC; cdr3_aa: CASSLTSPLGEQFF
clone_size: -; v_call: TRBV4-3; d_call: -; j_call: TRBJ2-3; cdr3_nt: TGCGCCAGCAGCCAAGATCGGAGGGGGACTCTCACAGATACGCAGTATTTT; cdr3_aa: CASSQDRRGTLTDTQYF
clone_size: few; v_call: TRBV19; d_call: TRBD2; j_call: TRBJ2-3; cdr3_nt: TGTGCCAGTAGTCTTACTAGCGCAGATACGCAGTATTTT; cdr3_aa: CASSLTSADTQYF
clone_size: -; v_call: TRBV29-1; d_call: TRBD1; j_call: TRBJ2-7; cdr3_nt: TGCAGCGTGGGGACAGGACCTTCCTACGAGCAGTACTTC; cdr3_aa: CSVGTGPSYEQYF
clone_size: -; v_call: TRBV5-1; d_call: TRBD2; j_call: TRBJ2-2; cdr3_nt: TGCGCCAGCAATTCAAGGGGACTAGATAACACCGGGGAGCTGTTTTTT; cdr3_aa: CASNSRGLDNTGELFF
clone_size: few; v_call: TRBV6-6; d_call: -; j_call: TRBJ2-7; cdr3_nt: TGTGCCAGCAGTCCCCTCGGGCCCGGGGAGCAGTACTTC; cdr3_aa: CASSPLGPGEQYF
clone_size: -; v_call: TRBV14; d_call: -; j_call: TRBJ2-1; cdr3_nt: TGTGCCAGCAGCCTCCTAAAGGCCAGCAATGAGCAGTTCTTC; cdr3_aa: CASSLLKASNEQFF
clone_size: once; v_call: TRBV25-1; d_call: -; j_call: TRBJ1-2; cdr3_nt: TGTGCCAGCAGTGAAAATCAATTCGGCTACACCTTC; cdr3_aa: CASSENQFGYTF
clone_size: -; v_call: TRBV18; d_call: TRBD1; j_call: TRBJ2-7; cdr3_nt: TGTGCCAGCTCACCACTTTCAGGGGGCCACGAGCAGTACTTC; cdr3_aa: CASSPLSGGHEQYF
clone_size: few; v_call: TRBV4-2; d_call: TRBD1; j_call: TRBJ1-2; cdr3_nt: TGTGCCAGCAGCCAACTCCGGCAGGGGGCTCGTGGCTACACCTTC; cdr3_aa: CASSQLRQGARGYTF
clone_size: once; v_call: TRBV4-3; d_call: TRBD1; j_call: TRBJ1-5; cdr3_nt: TGCGCCAGCAGCCAAGATCGGACAGGGGCCGGAGGACAGCCCCAGCATTTT; cdr3_aa: CASSQDRTGAGGQPQHF
clone_size: -; v_call: TRBV5-1; d_call: -; j_call: TRBJ2-3; cdr3_nt: TGCGCCAGCAGCTTGGGTGGGACTCACGGCACAGATACGCAGTATTTT; cdr3_aa: CASSLGGTHGTDTQYF